The rows below give T cell receptor beta chains drawn from one sample of a study of early T cells in non-severe SARS-CoV-2 infection. TCRdb used MiXCR to reprocess the 5' RACE reads, holding one entry per CDR3 protein. The profile covers about 84,000 distinct CDR3 sequences, with roughly an eighth appearing a single time and about 2.7% taken by the ten largest. The specimen was whole blood. The receptor set was obtained from an adult who was a healthcare worker with PCR-confirmed SARS-CoV-2 infection or an uninfected control (not recorded which). Both conserved end residues are part of each CDR3. Fields, in order: V gene, J gene, clone size, D gene, CDR3 protein, CDR3 DNA. The D gene is left open where the match is weak. Clone size is stated in some rows and not others, as once, few, many or a class when expanded.

TRBV12-3/TRBV12-4	TRBJ1-2	.	.	CASSPEGLGGYTF	TGTGCCAGCAGCCCGGAGGGGCTGGGGGGCTACACCTTC
TRBV10-3	TRBJ2-7	.	.	CAISERRGAYEQYF	TGTGCCATCAGTGAGAGAAGGGGGGCCTACGAGCAGTACTTC
TRBV18	TRBJ2-2	.	TRBD1	CASSLTGGKTGELFF	TGTGCCAGCTCACTCACAGGGGGCAAGACCGGGGAGCTGTTTTTT
TRBV28	TRBJ1-1	many	.	CASSLVKGKNTEAFF	TGTGCCAGCAGTTTAGTAAAGGGAAAGAACACTGAAGCTTTCTTT
TRBV18	TRBJ1-1	.	.	CASSPWTGMNTEAFF	TGTGCCAGCTCACCCTGGACGGGCATGAACACTGAAGCTTTCTTT
TRBV12-3/TRBV12-4	TRBJ2-2	many	TRBD2	CASSPGTSRNTGELFF	TGTGCCAGCAGTCCCGGGACTAGCCGGAACACCGGGGAGCTGTTTTTT
TRBV28	TRBJ1-2	few	TRBD1	CASSTGALLYGYTF	TGTGCCAGCAGTACAGGGGCGCTCCTCTATGGCTACACCTTC
TRBV29-1	TRBJ2-1	once	TRBD2	CSVLLAGGTEQFF	TGCAGCGTGCTACTAGCGGGAGGAACTGAGCAGTTCTTC
TRBV19	TRBJ2-1	many	TRBD2	CASSIGGTSRINEQFF	TGTGCCAGTAGTATAGGAGGGACTAGCCGAATCAATGAGCAGTTCTTC
TRBV19	TRBJ2-7	many	.	CASSIKTGISYEQYF	TGTGCCAGTAGTATCAAAACAGGGATATCCTACGAGCAGTACTTC
TRBV29-1	TRBJ2-3	.	.	CSVEGRTVTDTQYF	TGCAGCGTTGAAGGACGGACAGTCACAGATACGCAGTATTTT
TRBV5-8	TRBJ2-7	.	TRBD1	CASSPIPGGYEQYF	TGTGCCAGCAGCCCTATTCCAGGGGGATACGAGCAGTACTTC
TRBV19	TRBJ2-2	.	.	CASRGSNTGELFF	TGTGCCAGTAGGGGATCGAACACCGGGGAGCTGTTTTTT
TRBV3-1	TRBJ1-3	.	.	CASSPRGPGNTIYF	TGTGCCAGCAGCCCCCGGGGACCTGGAAACACCATATATTTT
TRBV28	TRBJ1-4	.	TRBD1	CASSRPDRANEKLFF	TGTGCCAGCAGTCGCCCCGACAGGGCCAATGAAAAACTGTTTTTT
TRBV12-3/TRBV12-4	TRBJ1-2	many	.	CASSLLVTAKPYGYTF	TGTGCCAGCAGTTTATTAGTGACAGCGAAACCCTATGGCTACACCTTC
TRBV30	TRBJ2-5	many	.	CAWSVLGARQETQYF	TGTGCCTGGAGTGTACTAGGGGCGAGGCAAGAGACCCAGTACTTC
TRBV2	TRBJ2-1	few	TRBD2	CASDLAGPSYNEQFF	TGTGCCAGCGACCTAGCGGGGCCTTCCTACAATGAGCAGTTCTTC
TRBV20-1	TRBJ1-1	many	TRBD1	CSGRTGGSIAFF	TGCAGTGGACGGACAGGGGGCTCTATAGCTTTCTTT
TRBV7-3	TRBJ2-7	.	.	CASSLRNRDGSSYEQYF	TGTGCCAGCAGCTTAAGGAACCGGGACGGGAGCTCCTACGAGCAGTACTTC
TRBV11-2	TRBJ2-7	.	.	CASSPNTATDEQYF	TGTGCCAGCAGCCCCAACACAGCTACCGACGAGCAGTACTTC
TRBV10-3	TRBJ2-1	many	TRBD1	CAISESLQGAALFNEQFF	TGTGCCATCAGTGAGTCCTTACAGGGGGCGGCCCTCTTCAATGAGCAGTTCTTC
TRBV29-1	TRBJ2-1	many	.	CSGGHNNEQFF	TGCAGCGGGGGTCACAACAATGAGCAGTTCTTC
TRBV29-1	TRBJ2-7	.	.	CSARTAPYEQYF	TGCAGCGCGAGGACGGCGCCCTACGAGCAGTACTTC
TRBV6-5	TRBJ2-7	.	TRBD1	CASSLQGYSYEQYF	TGTGCCAGCAGTCTACAGGGGTACTCCTACGAGCAGTACTTC
TRBV20-1	TRBJ1-6	.	.	CSAIPGQTYNSPLHF	TGCAGTGCCATACCCGGACAGACCTATAATTCACCCCTCCACTTT
TRBV30	TRBJ2-3	few	.	CAWKGGSTDTQYF	TGTGCCTGGAAGGGCGGAAGCACAGATACGCAGTATTTT
TRBV19	TRBJ1-5	.	TRBD1	CASSPGQIQPQHF	TGTGCCAGTAGCCCGGGACAGATTCAGCCCCAGCATTTT
TRBV18	TRBJ2-3	few	TRBD1	CASSPDRDRVTDTQYF	TGTGCCAGCTCACCAGATCGGGACAGGGTCACAGATACGCAGTATTTT
TRBV6-2/TRBV6-3	TRBJ2-1	.	TRBD2	CASGLAGGHEQFF	TGTGCCAGCGGACTAGCGGGAGGCCATGAGCAGTTCTTC
TRBV5-1	TRBJ1-5	once	.	CAGSLAGDQPQHF	TGCGCCGGCAGCTTGGCCGGGGACCAGCCCCAGCATTTT
TRBV29-1	TRBJ2-3	.	TRBD2	CSVDLAGFADTQYF	TGCAGCGTTGATTTAGCGGGATTCGCAGATACGCAGTATTTT
TRBV12-3/TRBV12-4	TRBJ2-3	many	TRBD2	CASSPFRGLARTDTQYF	TGTGCCAGCAGCCCCTTTAGGGGACTAGCGCGCACAGATACGCAGTATTTT
TRBV4-1	TRBJ2-5	many	TRBD2	CASSATSGKYQETQYF	TGCGCCAGCAGCGCTACTAGCGGGAAGTACCAAGAGACCCAGTACTTC
TRBV28	TRBJ1-1	.	.	CASSPTYPEAFF	TGTGCCAGCAGTCCCACGTACCCTGAAGCTTTCTTT
TRBV18	TRBJ2-2	few	.	CASSPLTGDYTGELFF	TGTGCCAGCTCACCACTTACGGGGGACTACACCGGGGAGCTGTTTTTT
TRBV6-1	TRBJ2-2	few	.	CASRGGTANTGELFF	TGTGCCAGCAGGGGGGGGACAGCGAACACCGGGGAGCTGTTTTTT
TRBV12-3/TRBV12-4	TRBJ2-7	.	.	CASSSGRGVYEQYF	TGTGCCAGCAGTTCGGGCAGGGGGGTGTACGAGCAGTACTTC
TRBV6-4	TRBJ2-2	few	TRBD2	CASSDFPAGGTGELFF	TGTGCCAGCAGTGACTTCCCAGCGGGAGGCACCGGGGAGCTGTTTTTT
TRBV3-1	TRBJ2-7	many	.	CASSQAVVPAYEQYF	TGTGCCAGCAGCCAAGCTGTGGTCCCAGCCTACGAGCAGTACTTC
TRBV5-1	TRBJ1-6	.	.	CASSSGLRDGARALHF	TGCGCCAGCAGCTCCGGACTGCGGGACGGCGCCCGGGCCCTCCACTTT
TRBV12-3/TRBV12-4	TRBJ2-2	many	TRBD2	CASRSAGAGELFF	TGTGCCAGCAGGTCCGCGGGGGCCGGGGAGCTGTTTTTT
TRBV19	TRBJ1-2	many	TRBD1	CASINRGTIYGYTF	TGTGCCAGCATTAACAGGGGGACGATCTATGGCTACACCTTC
TRBV29-1	TRBJ1-2	.	.	CSLEGVGGNYGYTF	TGCTCCCTTGAAGGGGTAGGCGGAAACTATGGCTACACCTTC
TRBV29-1	TRBJ2-7	.	TRBD2	CSVEDRASGRYEQYF	TGCAGCGTTGAAGATCGGGCTAGCGGACGCTACGAGCAGTACTTC
TRBV18	TRBJ1-1	.	.	CASSPGPGEAFF	TGTGCCAGCTCCCCGGGGCCGGGTGAAGCTTTCTTT
TRBV12-3/TRBV12-4	TRBJ2-5	.	TRBD1	CASSLSGQVRVQETQYF	TGTGCCAGCAGTCTATCCGGACAGGTTCGGGTCCAAGAGACCCAGTACTTC
TRBV18	TRBJ2-5	many	.	CASSPVGGQETQYF	TGTGCCAGCTCACCAGTGGGGGGCCAAGAGACCCAGTACTTC
TRBV7-3	TRBJ1-2	few	.	CASSLNGIGYTF	TGTGCCAGCAGCTTAAACGGGATTGGCTACACCTTC
TRBV6-5	TRBJ2-1	few	.	CASRPLGPTVNEQFF	TGTGCCAGCAGGCCCCTAGGACCGACAGTCAATGAGCAGTTCTTC
TRBV9	TRBJ2-1	.	TRBD1	CASSVVTGGGEQFF	TGTGCCAGCAGCGTAGTGACAGGGGGCGGTGAGCAGTTCTTC
TRBV6-2/TRBV6-3	TRBJ2-1	few	TRBD2	CASSYLAGVENEQFF	TGTGCCAGCAGTTACCTGGCGGGAGTGGAAAATGAGCAGTTCTTC
TRBV7-2	TRBJ1-4	many	.	CASSLLSRTVGSEKLFF	TGTGCCAGCAGCTTATTGTCCCGGACAGTCGGCAGTGAAAAACTGTTTTTT
TRBV6-5	TRBJ1-2	.	.	CASSPMSLGLADYGYTF	TGTGCCAGCAGTCCTATGTCGCTGGGCCTGGCGGACTATGGCTACACCTTC
TRBV6-1	TRBJ1-1	many	.	CASLGELNTEAFF	TGTGCCAGCCTTGGGGAGTTGAACACTGAAGCTTTCTTT
TRBV7-6	TRBJ2-2	.	.	CASTRGENTGELFF	TGTGCCAGCACCAGGGGGGAGAACACCGGGGAGCTGTTTTTT
TRBV11-2	TRBJ1-6	many	.	CASGGNPYNSPLHF	TGTGCCAGTGGGGGGAACCCCTATAATTCACCCCTCCACTTT
TRBV7-3	TRBJ2-6	many	TRBD1	CASSLAPTGAGANVLTF	TGTGCCAGCAGCTTAGCCCCGACAGGGGCTGGGGCCAACGTCCTGACTTTC
TRBV6-5	TRBJ1-5	many	.	CASSYSMINQPQHF	TGTGCCAGCAGTTACTCGATGATAAATCAGCCCCAGCATTTT